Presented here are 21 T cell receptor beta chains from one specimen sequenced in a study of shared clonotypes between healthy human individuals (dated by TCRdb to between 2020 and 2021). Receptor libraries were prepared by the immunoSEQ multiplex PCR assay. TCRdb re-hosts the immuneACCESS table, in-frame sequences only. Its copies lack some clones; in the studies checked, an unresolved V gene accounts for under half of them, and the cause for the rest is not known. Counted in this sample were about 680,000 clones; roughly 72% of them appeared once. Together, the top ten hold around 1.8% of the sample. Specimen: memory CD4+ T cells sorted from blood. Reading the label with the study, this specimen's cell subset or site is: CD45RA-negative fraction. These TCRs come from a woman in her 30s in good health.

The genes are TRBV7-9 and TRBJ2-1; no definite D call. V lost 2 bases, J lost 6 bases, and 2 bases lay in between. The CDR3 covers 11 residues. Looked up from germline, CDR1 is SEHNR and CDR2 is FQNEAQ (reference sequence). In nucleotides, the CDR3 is TGTGCCAGCAGCTTAATCAATGAGCAGTTCTTC. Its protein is CASSLINEQFF.

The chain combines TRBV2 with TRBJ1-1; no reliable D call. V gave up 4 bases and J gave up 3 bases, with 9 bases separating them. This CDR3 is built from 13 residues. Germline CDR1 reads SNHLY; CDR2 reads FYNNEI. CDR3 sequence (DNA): TGTGCCAGCAGTGTGGAGGGTCACACTGAAGCTTTCTTT. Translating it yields CASSVEGHTEAFF.

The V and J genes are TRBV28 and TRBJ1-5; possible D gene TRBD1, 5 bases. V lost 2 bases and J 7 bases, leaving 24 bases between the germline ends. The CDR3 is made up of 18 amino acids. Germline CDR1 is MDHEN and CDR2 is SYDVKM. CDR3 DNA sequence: TGTGCCAGCAGTTTACCGACCGTGACAGTAGGGAGATACCAGCCCCAGCATTTT. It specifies CASSLPTVTVGRYQPQHF.

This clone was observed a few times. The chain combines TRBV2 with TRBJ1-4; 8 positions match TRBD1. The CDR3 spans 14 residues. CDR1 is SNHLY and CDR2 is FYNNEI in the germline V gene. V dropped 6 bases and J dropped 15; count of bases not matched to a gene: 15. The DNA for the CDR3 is TGTGCCAGCAGCATCGGACAGGGCTTTGATGAGATGTTTTTT. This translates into CASSIGQGFDEMFF. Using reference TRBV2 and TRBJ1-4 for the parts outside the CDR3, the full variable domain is EPEVTQTPSHQVTQMGQEVILRCVPISNHLYFYWYRQILGQKVEFLVSFYNNEISEKSEIFDDQFSVERPDGSNFTLKIRSTKLEDSAMYFCASSIGQGFDEMFFGSGTQLSVL.

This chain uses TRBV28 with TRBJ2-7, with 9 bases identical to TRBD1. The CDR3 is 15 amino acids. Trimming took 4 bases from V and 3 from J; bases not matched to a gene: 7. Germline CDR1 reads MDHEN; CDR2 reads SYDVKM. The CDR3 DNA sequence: TGTGCCAGCAGTTATCCGGGACAGGGTTTCTACGAGCAGTACTTC. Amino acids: CASSYPGQGFYEQYF.

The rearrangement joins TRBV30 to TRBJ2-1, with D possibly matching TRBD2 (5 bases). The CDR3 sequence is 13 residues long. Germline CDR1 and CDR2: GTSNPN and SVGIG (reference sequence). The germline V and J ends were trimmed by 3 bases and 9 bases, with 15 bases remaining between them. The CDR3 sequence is CAWSLEPAGEQFF. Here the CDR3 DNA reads TGTGCCTGGAGCCTGGAGCCCGCGGGTGAGCAGTTCTTC.

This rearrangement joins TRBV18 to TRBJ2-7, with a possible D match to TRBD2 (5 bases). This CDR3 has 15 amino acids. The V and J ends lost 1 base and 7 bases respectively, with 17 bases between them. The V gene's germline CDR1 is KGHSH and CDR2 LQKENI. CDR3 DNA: TGTGCCAGCTCACCACTCCCCCCGAGGGCTGGGGAGCAGTACTTC. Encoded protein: CASSPLPPRAGEQYF.

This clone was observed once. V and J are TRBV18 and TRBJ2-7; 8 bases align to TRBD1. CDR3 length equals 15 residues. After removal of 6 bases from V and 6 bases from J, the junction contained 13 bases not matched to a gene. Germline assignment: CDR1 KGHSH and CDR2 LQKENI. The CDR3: CASSPKTGVVFEQYF. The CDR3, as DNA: TGTGCCAGCTCCCCAAAGACAGGGGTCGTTTTCGAGCAGTACTTC.

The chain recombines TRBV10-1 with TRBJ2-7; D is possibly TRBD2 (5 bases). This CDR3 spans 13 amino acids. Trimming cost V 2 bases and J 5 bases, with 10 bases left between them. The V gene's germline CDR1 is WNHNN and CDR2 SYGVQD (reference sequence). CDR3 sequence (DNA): TGCGCCAGCAGTGAGGCGGGCCGGGACGAGCAGTACTTC. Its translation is CASSEAGRDEQYF.

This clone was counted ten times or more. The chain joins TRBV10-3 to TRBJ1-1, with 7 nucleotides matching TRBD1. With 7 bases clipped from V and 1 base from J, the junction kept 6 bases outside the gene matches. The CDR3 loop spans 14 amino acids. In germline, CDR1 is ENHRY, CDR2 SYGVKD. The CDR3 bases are TGTGCCATCAACAGGGACAGTTGGAACACTGAAGCTTTCTTT. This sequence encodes CAINRDSWNTEAFF.

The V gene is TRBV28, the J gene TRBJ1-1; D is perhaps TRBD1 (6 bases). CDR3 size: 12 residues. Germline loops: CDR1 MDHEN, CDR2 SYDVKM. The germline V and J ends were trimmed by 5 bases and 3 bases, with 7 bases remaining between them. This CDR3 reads CASSRQDTEAFF. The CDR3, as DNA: TGTGCCAGCAGTCGACAGGACACTGAAGCTTTCTTT.

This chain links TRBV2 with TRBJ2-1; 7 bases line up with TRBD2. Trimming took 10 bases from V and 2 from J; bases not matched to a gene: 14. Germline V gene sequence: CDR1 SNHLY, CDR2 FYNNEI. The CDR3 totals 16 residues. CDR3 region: CANTASRGGTYNEQFF. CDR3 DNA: TGTGCCAACACCGCGAGTCGGGGAGGGACCTACAATGAGCAGTTCTTC.

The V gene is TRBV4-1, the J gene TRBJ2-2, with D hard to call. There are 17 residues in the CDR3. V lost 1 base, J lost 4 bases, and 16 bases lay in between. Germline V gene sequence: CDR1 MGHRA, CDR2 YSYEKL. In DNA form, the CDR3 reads TGCGCCAGCAGCCAAGTTGTCCGGAGTAAGAGCACCGGGGAGCTGTTTTTT. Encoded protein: CASSQVVRSKSTGELFF.

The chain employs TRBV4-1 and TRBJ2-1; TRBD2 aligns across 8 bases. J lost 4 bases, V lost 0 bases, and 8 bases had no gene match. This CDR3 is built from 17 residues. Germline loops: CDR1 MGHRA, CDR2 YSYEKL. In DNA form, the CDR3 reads TGCGCCAGCAGCCAAGACCCTACGGCTAGCGGGTACAATGAGCAGTTCTTC. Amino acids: CASSQDPTASGYNEQFF.

Written as DNA, the CDR3 is TGTGCCAGCAGCCCGTACCGGGGCGAGGACTATGGCTACACCTTC. Translation: CASSPYRGEDYGYTF. The V and J genes are TRBV7-2 and TRBJ1-2; D might be TRBD1 (5 bases). The CDR3 loop spans 15 amino acids. V was pared by 5 bases and J by 3 bases, with 16 bases between. CDR1 SGHTA and CDR2 FQGNSA come from the germline V gene.

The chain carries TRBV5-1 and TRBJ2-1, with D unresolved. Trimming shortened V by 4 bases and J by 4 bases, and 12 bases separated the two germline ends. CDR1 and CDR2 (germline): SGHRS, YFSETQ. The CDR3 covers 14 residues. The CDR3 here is CASSLLTEYNEQFF. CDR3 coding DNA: TGCGCCAGCAGCCTCTTAACGGAATACAATGAGCAGTTCTTC.

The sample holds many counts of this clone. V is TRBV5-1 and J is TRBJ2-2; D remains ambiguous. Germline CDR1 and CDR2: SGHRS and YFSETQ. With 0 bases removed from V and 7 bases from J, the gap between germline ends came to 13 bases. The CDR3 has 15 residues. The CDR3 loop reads CASSLGAVRNGELFF. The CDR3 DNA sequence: TGCGCCAGCAGCTTGGGGGCCGTGAGGAACGGGGAGCTGTTTTTT.

This CDR3 is CASSLRPGNSYEQYF. The CDR3 DNA reads as TGTGCCAGCAGTTTACGCCCGGGAAACTCCTACGAGCAGTACTTC. This chain connects TRBV27 to TRBJ2-7; TRBD2 is a possible D gene (5 bases). CDR1 and CDR2 from the germline V gene are MNHEY and SMNVEV (reference sequence). V lost 2 bases to trimming and J lost 0 bases, with 11 bases between them. The CDR3 length is 15 residues.

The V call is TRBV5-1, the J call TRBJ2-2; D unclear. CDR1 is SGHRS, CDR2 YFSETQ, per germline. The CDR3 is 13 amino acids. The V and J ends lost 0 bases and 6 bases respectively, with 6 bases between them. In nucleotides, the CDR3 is TGCGCCAGCAGCTTGGAGCAGGCCGGGGAGCTGTTTTTT. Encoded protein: CASSLEQAGELFF.

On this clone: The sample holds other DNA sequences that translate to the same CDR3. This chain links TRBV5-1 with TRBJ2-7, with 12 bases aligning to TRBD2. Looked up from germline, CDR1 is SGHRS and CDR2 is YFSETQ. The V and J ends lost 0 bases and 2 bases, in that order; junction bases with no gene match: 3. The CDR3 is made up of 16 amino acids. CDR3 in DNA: TGCGCCAGCAGCTTGGACGGACTAGCGGGAACCTACGAGCAGTACTTC. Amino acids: CASSLDGLAGTYEQYF.

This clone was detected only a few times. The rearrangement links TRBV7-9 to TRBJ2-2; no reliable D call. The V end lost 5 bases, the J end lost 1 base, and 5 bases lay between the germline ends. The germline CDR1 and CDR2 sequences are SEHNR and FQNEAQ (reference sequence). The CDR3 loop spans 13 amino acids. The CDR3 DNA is TGTGCCAGCAGCCCATGGAACACCGGGGAGCTGTTTTTT. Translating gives CASSPWNTGELFF. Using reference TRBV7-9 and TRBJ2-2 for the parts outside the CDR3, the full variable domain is DTGVSQNPRHKITKRGQNVTFRCDPISEHNRLYWYRQTLGQGPEFLTYFQNEAQLEKSRLLSDRFSAERPKGSFSTLEIQRTEQGDSAMYLCASSPWNTGELFFGEGSRLTVL.